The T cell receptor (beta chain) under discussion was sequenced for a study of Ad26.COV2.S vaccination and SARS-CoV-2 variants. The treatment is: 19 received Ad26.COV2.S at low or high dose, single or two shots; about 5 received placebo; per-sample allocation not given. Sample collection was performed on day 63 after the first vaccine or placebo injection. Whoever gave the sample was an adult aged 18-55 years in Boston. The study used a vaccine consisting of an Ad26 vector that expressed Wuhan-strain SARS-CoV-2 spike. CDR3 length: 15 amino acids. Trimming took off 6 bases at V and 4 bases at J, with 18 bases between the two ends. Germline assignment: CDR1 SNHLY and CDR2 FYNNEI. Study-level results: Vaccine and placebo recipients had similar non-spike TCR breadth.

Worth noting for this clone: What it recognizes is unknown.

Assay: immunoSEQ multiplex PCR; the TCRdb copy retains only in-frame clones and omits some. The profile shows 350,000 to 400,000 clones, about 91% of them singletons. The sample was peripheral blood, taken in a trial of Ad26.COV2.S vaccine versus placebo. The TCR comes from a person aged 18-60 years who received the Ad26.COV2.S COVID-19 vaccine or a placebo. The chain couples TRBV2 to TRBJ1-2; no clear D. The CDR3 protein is CASRLDPGLGYGYTF. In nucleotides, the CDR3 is TGTGCCAGCAGACTCGATCCGGGGTTGGGCTATGGCTACACCTTC.